This record looks at one T cell receptor (beta chain) sequence and its context. Its antigen is currently not known. Base-call qualities are not available, and no considerably larger clone is one nucleotide away. This specimen belongs to a study of T cell responses to AZD1222 COVID-19 vaccine (dated by TCRdb to about 2021). About the investigation overall: AZD1222 recipients whose second dose came at about 4 weeks and those whose second dose came at about 12 weeks were combined into one group, since spike-specific TCR depth and breadth did not differ between the two schedules. A total of about 240 trial participants underwent TCR sequencing, of whom about 210 received two doses of AZD1222 and about 25 received two doses of the MenACWY control vaccine. Trial participants were enrolled by age into 18-55, 56-69 and 70-plus year subgroups, with about 150, 27 and 61 TCR-sequenced participants respectively.

In light of the paper, this sample's time point label describes: baseline before first vaccination. Vaccinee samples came from UK trials COV001 and COV002, including a single-blind randomized controlled phase 2/3 trial of AZD1222 (ChAdOx1 nCoV-19) in healthy adults. For TCRbeta chain sequencing, PBMC samples from trial participants were taken at day 0 and at day 28 after the second dose. V is pruned by 2 bases and J by 8 bases, leaving 8 bases of the junction without a gene match. In the germline V gene (reference sequence), CDR1 corresponds to SGHKS and CDR2 to YYEKEE. The CDR3 starts with the cysteine, ends with the phenylalanine, and has 15 residues. The only DNA kept is the CDR3, 45 bases in frame from the first base. The CDR3 regions of human TCRbeta chains were analyzed by immunosequencing. In the paper's pipeline: Repertoire TCRs were matched against a reference library of SARS-CoV-2-specific TCRs generated with the MIRA antigen-specificity platform. Breadth meant the fraction of unique TCRs that were SARS-CoV-2-associated, whereas depth meant the fraction of total T cells that were SARS-CoV-2-associated. Each spike-specific TCR was assigned to its reactive spike region and to a CD4 or CD8 class using the MIRA data. Log10-transformed breadth and depth values were compared by one-way ANOVA with Sidak's multiple comparisons tests. TCRdb took this table from immuneACCESS and kept in-frame rearrangements with V and J called. Such tables lack part of the clones; where checked against another copy, unresolved V genes explain under half of the gap, and the rest is unexplained. That table is the source of V, J and clone size, and D and trimming were worked out from the DNA. Here the sample has 140,000 to 150,000 clones; around 91% occur a single time. The leading ten clones occupy roughly 1.7% of the sample.

Results and caveats for the whole study, not just this receptor: A significant rise in spike-specific TCR breadth and depth was observed after two AZD1222 doses relative to day 0 and relative to MenACWY recipients. Conclusions about previously exposed vaccinees were limited because only five to seven AZD1222 recipients were SARS-CoV-2 seropositive at baseline. Because no day 14 peak-response samples were available, repertoires were characterized only after the peak T cell response. Participants were mostly white British, with more females than males. The authors suggested clonal diversity may have been underestimated. Reportedly, almost half of the unique spike-specific TCRs recognized epitopes lying outside the regions that are mutated in the B.1.351 and B.1.1.7 variants. Vaccine-associated CD4 TCRs spanned the whole spike protein, with dominant responses in regions 160-218 and 743-854. The 56-69-year group was small, and its depth increase did not reach significance, likely because of low power.

The source was peripheral blood, collected on day 0 of AZD1222 vaccination. The V and J segments used are TRBV5-5 and TRBJ2-1, with 9 bases matching TRBD1. The sequence was collected from an adult in good health. The DNA is TGTGCCAGCAGCTTTATACAGGGGGCGAGCGATGAGCAGTTCTTC. Its product reads: CASSFIQGASDEQFF.